This is a list of T cell receptor beta chains from one sample in a study of response to subunit inactivated influenza vaccine. TCRdb ran MiXCR on the RT-PCR reads and lists one entry per CDR3 protein. The data show 150,000 to 200,000 distinct CDR3 sequences, roughly 12% seen once. Separately, the same data were catalogued under a study of T cells expressing NK-cell markers.

This specimen consisted of CD8+ T cells sorted from PBMCs, obtained approximately 12 days after vaccination. Receptors originate from a man aged 50 or older who received an inactivated influenza vaccine. Each CDR3 is given with its conserved first and last residue. A D gene is named only where the DNA matches it firmly. Size tells how often a clone was seen (once, few, many) or the class of an expanded clone, and some rows leave it out.

cdr3_aa,cdr3_nt,clone_size,v_call,d_call,j_call
CASSVGASGYEQYF,TGTGCCAGCAGCGTAGGGGCTAGCGGCTACGAGCAGTACTTC,few,TRBV9,TRBD2,TRBJ2-7
CASSQDTFSSYNSPLHF,TGCGCCAGCAGCCAAGATACTTTTAGCTCCTATAATTCACCCCTCCACTTT,.,TRBV4-3,.,TRBJ1-6
CASFQRGAYEQYF,TGTGCCAGCTTTCAGCGGGGGGCATACGAGCAGTACTTC,.,TRBV6-2/TRBV6-3,TRBD2,TRBJ2-7
CASIWTSGSTDTQYF,TGTGCCAGCATCTGGACTAGCGGCAGCACAGATACGCAGTATTTT,.,TRBV2,TRBD2,TRBJ2-3
CASSVLPSGGAYEQYF,TGTGCCAGCAGCGTTCTCCCGTCTGGGGGGGCCTACGAGCAGTACTTC,many,TRBV4-2,TRBD2,TRBJ2-7
CASSLWGGSYNEQFF,TGTGCCAGCAGCTTATGGGGGGGCTCCTACAATGAGCAGTTCTTC,few,TRBV7-6,TRBD2,TRBJ2-1
CASSRRSSSYEQYF,TGTGCCAGCAGTCGAAGATCGAGCTCCTACGAGCAGTACTTC,many,TRBV28,.,TRBJ2-7
CASSPRDGLNQPQHF,TGCGCCAGCAGCCCCCGGGACGGCCTGAATCAGCCCCAGCATTTT,few,TRBV4-3,.,TRBJ1-5
CASSPWAGGSYEQYF,TGTGCCAGCAGTCCCTGGGCAGGAGGCTCCTACGAGCAGTACTTC,.,TRBV27,.,TRBJ2-7
CASSFVGRVDSPLHF,TGTGCCAGCAGTTTCGTCGGCAGGGTGGATTCACCCCTCCACTTT,many,TRBV28,.,TRBJ1-6
CASRGAENYGYTF,TGTGCCAGCAGGGGGGCCGAGAACTATGGCTACACCTTC,few,TRBV12-3/TRBV12-4,.,TRBJ1-2
CASSYTKTGMNTEAFF,TGTGCCAGCAGTTACACCAAGACAGGGATGAACACTGAAGCTTTCTTT,many,TRBV6-2/TRBV6-3,TRBD1,TRBJ1-1
CAWSALGATGEQYF,TGTGCCTGGAGTGCCCTCGGGGCGACGGGGGAGCAGTACTTC,few,TRBV30,.,TRBJ2-7
CASSLVYGNQPQHF,TGCGCCAGCAGCTTGGTATATGGCAATCAGCCCCAGCATTTT,.,TRBV5-1,.,TRBJ1-5
CASSFGVYNEQSF,TGTGCCAGCAGTTTCGGAGTTTACAATGAGCAGTCCTTC,few,TRBV28,.,TRBJ2-1
CASSDRQGTFQPQHF,TGCGCCAGCAGCGATAGACAGGGGACCTTTCAGCCCCAGCATTTT,.,TRBV4-1,TRBD1,TRBJ1-5
CASSSWLENTGELFF,TGTGCCAGCAGTTCTTGGTTGGAAAACACCGGGGAGCTGTTTTTT,few,TRBV12-3/TRBV12-4,.,TRBJ2-2
CASSDRGGPYNEQFF,TGTGCCAGCAGCGACCGCGGGGGACCCTACAATGAGCAGTTCTTC,.,TRBV7-9,TRBD2,TRBJ2-1
CASSTMLGAGGYTF,TGTGCCAGCAGTACAATGCTCGGGGCGGGTGGCTACACCTTC,few,TRBV12-3/TRBV12-4,.,TRBJ1-2
CASSPYRTGELFF,TGTGCCAGCAGCCCCTATCGCACCGGGGAGCTGTTTTTT,.,TRBV6-6,.,TRBJ2-2
CASSFQVGETQYF,TGCGCCAGCAGCTTCCAAGTGGGAGAGACCCAGTACTTC,.,TRBV5-1,.,TRBJ2-5
CASSLVPYQETQYF,TGTGCCAGCAGCTTAGTCCCGTACCAAGAGACCCAGTACTTC,many,TRBV7-6,.,TRBJ2-5
CASSQVRGYNEQFF,TGCGCCAGCAGCCAAGTGCGGGGTTACAATGAGCAGTTCTTC,.,TRBV4-1,.,TRBJ2-1
CASSPPGQATEAFF,TGTGCCAGCAGCCCCCCGGGACAGGCCACTGAAGCTTTCTTT,many,TRBV7-9,TRBD1,TRBJ1-1
CASSYTGDTGELFF,TGTGCCAGCAGCTACACAGGGGACACCGGGGAGCTGTTTTTT,.,TRBV7-9,TRBD1,TRBJ2-2
CASSQEEWQGNTEAFF,TGCGCCAGCAGCCAAGAAGAGTGGCAGGGTAACACTGAAGCTTTCTTT,many,TRBV4-3,.,TRBJ1-1
CASTNQGNTEAFF,TGTGCCAGCACCAATCAGGGAAACACTGAAGCTTTCTTT,few,TRBV11-2,.,TRBJ1-1
CATSRDSGGSYEQYF,TGTGCCACCAGCAGAGATAGCGGAGGCTCCTACGAGCAGTACTTC,.,TRBV15,.,TRBJ2-7
CASSFLNRGHEQYF,TGTGCCAGCAGTTTCCTAAACAGGGGACACGAGCAGTACTTC,many,TRBV28,TRBD1,TRBJ2-7
CASSLLGTTAYEQYF,TGTGCCAGCAGTCTCCTCGGGACTACAGCCTACGAGCAGTACTTC,few,TRBV28,TRBD2,TRBJ2-7
CASSRALGDNEQFF,TGTGCCAGCAGCCGGGCACTAGGAGACAATGAGCAGTTCTTC,.,TRBV3-1,.,TRBJ2-1
CASSPSLIGGGNTGELFF,TGTGCCAGCAGCCCCAGCCTGATCGGGGGTGGGAACACCGGGGAGCTGTTTTTT,.,TRBV7-6,.,TRBJ2-2
CASSLDRENIQYF,TGTGCCAGCAGCTTAGACAGGGAAAACATTCAGTACTTC,many,TRBV7-9,.,TRBJ2-4
CASSAVLGTVNTEAFF,TGTGCCAGCAGTGCCGTGCTTGGGACGGTAAACACTGAAGCTTTCTTT,few,TRBV6-1,.,TRBJ1-1
CASSLGPLGLSGQETQYF,TGTGCCAGCAGCTTAGGCCCCCTAGGTCTCAGCGGTCAAGAGACCCAGTACTTC,.,TRBV11-2,.,TRBJ2-5
CASSQESSSHEQYF,TGCGCCAGCAGCCAAGAGAGCAGCAGCCACGAGCAGTACTTC,few,TRBV4-3,.,TRBJ2-7
CASSYRGQGINEQFF,TGTGCCAGCAGTTACCGGGGACAGGGAATTAATGAGCAGTTCTTC,.,TRBV6-2/TRBV6-3,TRBD1,TRBJ2-1
CASSFLWREHQETQYF,TGTGCCAGCAGTTTTCTTTGGCGGGAGCACCAAGAGACCCAGTACTTC,.,TRBV28,TRBD2,TRBJ2-5
CASSLTSPASTRYNEQFF,TGTGCCAGCAGTTTAACCTCGCCGGCTAGCACCCGATACAATGAGCAGTTCTTC,.,TRBV27,.,TRBJ2-1
CASSQDPAPGNYGYTF,TGCGCCAGCAGCCAAGATCCCGCCCCGGGAAACTATGGCTACACCTTC,many,TRBV4-1,.,TRBJ1-2
CASSYSRTSGYNEQFF,TGTGCCAGCAGTTACTCCCGGACTAGCGGCTACAATGAGCAGTTCTTC,few,TRBV6-2/TRBV6-3,TRBD2,TRBJ2-1
CASSSRTGKRDEQFF,TGTGCCAGCAGTTCACGGACAGGGAAAAGGGATGAGCAGTTCTTC,many,TRBV28,TRBD1,TRBJ2-1
CSVESMGTKIAYNEQFF,TGCAGCGTTGAAAGCATGGGGACAAAAATTGCCTACAATGAGCAGTTCTTC,.,TRBV29-1,.,TRBJ2-1
CASSLGTNEAFF,TGTGCCAGCAGTTTAGGGACCAATGAAGCTTTCTTT,few,TRBV12-3/TRBV12-4,.,TRBJ1-1
CASRPTSGASDTQYF,TGTGCCAGCAGGCCGACTAGCGGGGCGTCAGATACGCAGTATTTT,.,TRBV2,TRBD2,TRBJ2-3
CASSELGTVSYEQYF,TGTGCCAGCAGTGAGCTCGGGACAGTCTCCTACGAGCAGTACTTC,many,TRBV2,TRBD1,TRBJ2-7
CASSLGTSGGPYQETQYF,TGTGCCAGCAGCTTAGGGACTAGCGGGGGTCCGTACCAAGAGACCCAGTACTTC,many,TRBV7-8,TRBD2,TRBJ2-5
CASSFWAGTIGPGVDTQYF,TGTGCCAGCAGTTTCTGGGCAGGGACTATTGGGCCCGGAGTGGATACGCAGTATTTT,few,TRBV27,TRBD2,TRBJ2-3
CASSLNPTGVNYGYTF,TGTGCCAGCAGCTTAAACCCGACAGGGGTGAACTATGGCTACACCTTC,.,TRBV7-8,TRBD1,TRBJ1-2
CASSLALWETQYF,TGTGCCAGCAGCCTGGCCCTCTGGGAGACCCAGTACTTC,.,TRBV12-3/TRBV12-4,.,TRBJ2-5
CASSLGRLEDFF,TGTGCCAGCAGCTTGGGGAGACTGGAGGATTTCTTT,many,TRBV5-5,.,TRBJ1-1
CASSLSSRLAGDNEQFF,TGTGCCAGCAGTTTATCATCCCGGCTAGCGGGAGATAATGAGCAGTTCTTC,.,TRBV27,TRBD2,TRBJ2-1
CASSLGVTVNTGELFF,TGTGCCAGCAGCTTAGGGGTGACAGTCAACACCGGGGAGCTGTTTTTT,.,TRBV11-2,.,TRBJ2-2
CASSLGGLRIPGNEQFF,TGTGCCAGCAGCTTAGGAGGGCTTCGGATCCCGGGGAATGAGCAGTTCTTC,few,TRBV5-6,.,TRBJ2-1
CASSSGLAVEQFF,TGTGCCAGTAGTTCGGGACTAGCGGTTGAGCAGTTCTTC,few,TRBV19,TRBD2,TRBJ2-1
CASSLGGPDTGELFF,TGTGCCAGCAGCTTAGGGGGGCCGGACACCGGGGAGCTGTTTTTT,.,TRBV7-2,.,TRBJ2-2
CSARRGYEQYF,TGCAGCGCCCGAAGGGGCTACGAGCAGTACTTC,many,TRBV29-1,.,TRBJ2-7
CASSGTGGFNEQFF,TGTGCCAGCAGCGGGACAGGGGGCTTCAATGAGCAGTTCTTC,.,TRBV2,TRBD1,TRBJ2-1
CASSRVTSGRLIADTQYF,TGTGCCAGCAGCCGCGTGACTAGCGGGAGGCTTATAGCGGATACGCAGTATTTT,.,TRBV11-1,TRBD2,TRBJ2-3
CASSPGLNTGELFF,TGTGCCAGCAGCCCCGGGTTGAACACCGGGGAGCTGTTTTTT,.,TRBV9,.,TRBJ2-2